This TCR beta chain was captured in a study of T-cell memory formation after mild COVID-19 listed by TCRdb under 2021. A note on the overall study: TCR sequence clusters from the two donors were largely donor specific. T-cell clones expanding and contracting after mild COVID-19 in two donors were tracked by longitudinal TCRalpha and TCRbeta repertoire sequencing. The cohort was made up of two young adult volunteers, one female and one male, who were previously healthy.

Ficoll-Paque density gradient centrifugation was the method used to isolate PBMCs. Reads for this sample came from an Illumina NovaSeq 6000. cDNA libraries for TCRalpha and TCRbeta were prepared by 5'RACE using constant-segment primers, with sample barcodes and unique molecular identifiers added. RNA was extracted from every sample with Trizol reagent. Libraries were amplified in two PCR steps, with a second sample barcode and Illumina TruSeq adapters added in the second step. Sequencing of the libraries was done on an Illumina NovaSeq, producing 2 x 150 bp paired-end reads. The original pipeline was this. With migec v1.2.7, reads were demultiplexed and then collapsed into UMI-guided consensus sequences. Using mixcr v2.1.11, UMI consensuses were aligned to TRA and TRB V and J templates and then assembled into clonotypes. A clonotype was counted as expanded or contracted only when both edgeR and NoisET called the clonotype significant, with the noise models trained on biological replicates. edgeR calls used a false discovery rate-adjusted p below 0.01 and a log2 fold-change threshold of 1. PCA with hierarchical clustering of max-normalized trajectories of the 1000 most abundant clonotypes was used as exploratory dynamics analysis. The CD4 or CD8 phenotype of responding clones was assigned using the separately sequenced CD4+ and CD8+ repertoires. TCRdb passed the public sequencing reads through fastp at Q25 and MiXCR, retaining productive beta sequences. Each record represents a unique CDR3 protein, reported with the most common genes and DNA among its rows. V and J calls and clone size were set by TCRdb, not the authors. The sample records under 550,000 distinct CDR3 sequences, about 18% of which are singletons. Around an eighth of the sample is held by the ten biggest clonotypes.

V is pruned by 0 bases and J by 7 bases, leaving 1 base of the junction without a gene match. Taken from the germline V gene, the CDR1 and CDR2 loops are KGHSH and LQKENI. Spanning cysteine to phenylalanine, the CDR3 consists of 14 amino acids. CDR3 DNA only is kept here, 42 bases in frame from base 1. The research as a whole found: Contracting CD4+ clones were found mainly in CM and EM memory subsets, while CD8+ clones were enriched in EMRA. Clones that contracted from day 15 to 85 showed balanced CD4/CD8 phenotypes, whereas a second wave of clones that expanded from day 15 to 37 leaned towards CD4+. The second-wave clones that peaked on day 37 were not confirmed to be SARS-CoV-2 specific. Only a couple of mild cases were covered in the study, and larger cohorts including severe cases with pre-infection samples were considered necessary. Some responding clones were detected in pre-infection memory, suggesting pre-existing cross-reactive memory T cells joined the SARS-CoV-2 response.

A remark on this clonotype: What this receptor recognizes is not known. No quality values exist for individual bases; no much larger clone is one base distant.

The chain uses TRBV18 and TRBJ2-1; 9 of the junction bases match TRBD1. This clonotype was obtained from an adult woman who had mild COVID-19 (a few samples of this study predate the infection). The sample titles of this study are shuffled in the database, so cell type and time point are left out; the donor was told from shared clones. Sequencing used PBMCs or a T cell subset sorted from them (not recorded which). The nucleotide sequence reads TGTGCCAGCTCACCACCGGGACAGGGTAATGAGCAGTTCTTC. This encodes CASSPPGQGNEQFF.